This T cell receptor (beta chain) was captured by sequencing in a study of OX40 agonist ivuxolimab in advanced cancers. Whole-study context: The study reported partial responses in three patients: one hepatocellular carcinoma, two cutaneous melanoma. Study-level findings and limits: CD4+ and CD8+ T cells in blood underwent clonal expansion by week 6 at 0.1 to 3.0 mg/kg.

Concerning this clone: Its antigen remains unknown.

Assay: immunoSEQ multiplex PCR; the TCRdb copy retains only in-frame clones and omits some. The sample includes 98,000 or so clones, roughly 91% of them seen just once. This CDR3 region has 16 residues. Per the germline V gene, CDR1 is MNHNY and CDR2 is SVGAGI (reference sequence). Trimming removed 2 bases from V and 8 bases from J, with 21 bases in between. This specimen consisted of CD4+ or CD8+ T cells sorted from blood, obtained in a trial of the OX40 agonist ivuxolimab. The TCR was taken from an adult with an advanced solid tumor such as melanoma, head and neck, liver or kidney cancer. The chain couples TRBV6-6 to TRBJ1-2; tentatively, D is TRBD1 (6 bases). The CDR3 loop reads CASSYPTLQGGEGYTF. The CDR3 DNA is TGTGCCAGCAGTTACCCTACTTTACAGGGAGGGGAAGGCTACACCTTC.